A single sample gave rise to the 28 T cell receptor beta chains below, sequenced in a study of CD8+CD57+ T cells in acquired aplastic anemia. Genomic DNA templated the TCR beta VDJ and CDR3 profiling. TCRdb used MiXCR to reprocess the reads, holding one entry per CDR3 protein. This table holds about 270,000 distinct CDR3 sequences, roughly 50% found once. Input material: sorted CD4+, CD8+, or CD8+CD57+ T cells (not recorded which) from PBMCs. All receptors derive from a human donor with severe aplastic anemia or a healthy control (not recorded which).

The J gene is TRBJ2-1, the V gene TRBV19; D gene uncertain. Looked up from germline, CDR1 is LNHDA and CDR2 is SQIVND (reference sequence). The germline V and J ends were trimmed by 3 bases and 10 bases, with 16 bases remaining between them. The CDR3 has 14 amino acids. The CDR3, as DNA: TGTGCCAGTAGTATGACCCCAGGTTTCTACGAGCAGTTCTTC. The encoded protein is CASSMTPGFYEQFF.

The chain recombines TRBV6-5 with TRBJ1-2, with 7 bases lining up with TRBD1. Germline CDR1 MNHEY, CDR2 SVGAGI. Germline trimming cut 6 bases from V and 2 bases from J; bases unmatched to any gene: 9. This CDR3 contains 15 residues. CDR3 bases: TGTGCCAGCAGCCTGACAGGGAGCGGAAACTATGGCTACACCTTC. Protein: CASSLTGSGNYGYTF.

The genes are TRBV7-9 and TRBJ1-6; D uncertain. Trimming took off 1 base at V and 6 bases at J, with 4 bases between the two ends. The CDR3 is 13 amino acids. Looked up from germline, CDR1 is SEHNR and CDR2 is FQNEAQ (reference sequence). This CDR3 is CASSLVVNSPLHF. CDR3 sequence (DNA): TGTGCCAGCAGCTTAGTTGTTAATTCACCCCTCCACTTT.

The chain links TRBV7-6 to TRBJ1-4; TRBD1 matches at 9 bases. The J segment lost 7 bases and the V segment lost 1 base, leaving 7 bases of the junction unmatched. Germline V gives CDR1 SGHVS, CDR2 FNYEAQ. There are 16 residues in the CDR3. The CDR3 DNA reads TGTGCCAGCAGCTTAGTAACAGGGGGCGTTGGTGAAAAACTGTTTTTT. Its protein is CASSLVTGGVGEKLFF. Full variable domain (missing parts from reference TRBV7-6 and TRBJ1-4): GAGVSQSPRYKVTKRGQDVALRCDPISGHVSLYWYRQALGQGPEFLTYFNYEAQQDKSGLPNDRFSAERPEGSISTLTIQRTEQRDSAMYRCASSLVTGGVGEKLFFGSGTQLSVL.

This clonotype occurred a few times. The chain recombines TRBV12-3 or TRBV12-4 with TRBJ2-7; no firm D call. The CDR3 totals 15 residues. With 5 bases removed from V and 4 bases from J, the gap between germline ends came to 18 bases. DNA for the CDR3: TGTGCCAGCAGTCGTTCTGCAGTACCTTCGTACGAGCAGTACTTC. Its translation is CASSRSAVPSYEQYF.

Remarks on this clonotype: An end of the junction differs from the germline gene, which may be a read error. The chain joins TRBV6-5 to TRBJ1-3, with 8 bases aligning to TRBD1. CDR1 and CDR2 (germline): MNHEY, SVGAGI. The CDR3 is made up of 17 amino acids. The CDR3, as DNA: TGTGCCAGCAGTCACTCGCCGCAGACAGGGGAAGGAAACACCATATATTTT. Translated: CASSHSPQTGEGNTIYF.

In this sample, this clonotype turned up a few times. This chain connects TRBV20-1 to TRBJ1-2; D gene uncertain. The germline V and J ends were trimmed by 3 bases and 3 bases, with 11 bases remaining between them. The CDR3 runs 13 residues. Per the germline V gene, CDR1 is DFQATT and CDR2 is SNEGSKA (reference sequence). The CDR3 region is CSASHPWDYGYTF. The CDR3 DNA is TGCAGTGCTAGCCACCCCTGGGACTATGGCTACACCTTC.

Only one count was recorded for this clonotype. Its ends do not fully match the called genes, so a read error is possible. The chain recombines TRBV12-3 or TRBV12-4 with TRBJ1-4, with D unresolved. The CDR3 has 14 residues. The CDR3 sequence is CASTPRDRGEKLVF. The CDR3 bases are TGTGCCAGCACACCTCGGGATCGGGGTGAAAAACTGGTTTTT.

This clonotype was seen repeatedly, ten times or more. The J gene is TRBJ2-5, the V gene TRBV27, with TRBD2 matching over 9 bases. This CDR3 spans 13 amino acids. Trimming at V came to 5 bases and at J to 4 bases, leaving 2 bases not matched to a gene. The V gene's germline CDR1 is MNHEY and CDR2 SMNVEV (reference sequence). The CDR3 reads CASSPTSGETQYF. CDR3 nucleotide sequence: TGTGCCAGCAGTCCGACTAGCGGAGAGACCCAGTACTTC.

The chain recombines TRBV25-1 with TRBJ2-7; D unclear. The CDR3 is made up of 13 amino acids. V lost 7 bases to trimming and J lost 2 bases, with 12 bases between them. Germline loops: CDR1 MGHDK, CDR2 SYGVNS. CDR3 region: CASNPDGPYEQYF. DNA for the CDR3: TGTGCCAGCAACCCGGACGGACCCTACGAGCAGTACTTC.

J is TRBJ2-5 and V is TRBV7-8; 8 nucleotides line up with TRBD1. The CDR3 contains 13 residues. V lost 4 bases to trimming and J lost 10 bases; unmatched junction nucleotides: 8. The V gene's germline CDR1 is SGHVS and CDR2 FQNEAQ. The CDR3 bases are TGTGCCAGCAGCTACCCGACAGGGGAGGTCCAGTACTTC. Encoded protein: CASSYPTGEVQYF. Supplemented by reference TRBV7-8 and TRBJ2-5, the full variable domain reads GAGVSQSPRYKVAKRGQDVALRCDPISGHVSLFWYQQALGQGPEFLTYFQNEAQLDKSGLPSDRFFAERPEGSVSTLKIQRTQQEDSAVYLCASSYPTGEVQYFGPGTRLLVL.

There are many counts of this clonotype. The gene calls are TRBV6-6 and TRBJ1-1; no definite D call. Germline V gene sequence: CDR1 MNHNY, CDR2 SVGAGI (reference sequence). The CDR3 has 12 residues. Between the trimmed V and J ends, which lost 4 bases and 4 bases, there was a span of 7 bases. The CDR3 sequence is CASSFTSTEAFF. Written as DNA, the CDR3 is TGTGCCAGCAGTTTTACTAGCACTGAAGCTTTCTTT.

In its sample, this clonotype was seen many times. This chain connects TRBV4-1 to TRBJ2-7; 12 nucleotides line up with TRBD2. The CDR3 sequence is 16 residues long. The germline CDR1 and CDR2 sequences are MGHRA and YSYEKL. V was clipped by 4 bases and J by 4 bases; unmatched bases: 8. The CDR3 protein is CASSLRTSGIGYEQYF. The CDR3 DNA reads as TGCGCCAGCAGCCTTAGGACTAGCGGGATTGGATACGAGCAGTACTTC.

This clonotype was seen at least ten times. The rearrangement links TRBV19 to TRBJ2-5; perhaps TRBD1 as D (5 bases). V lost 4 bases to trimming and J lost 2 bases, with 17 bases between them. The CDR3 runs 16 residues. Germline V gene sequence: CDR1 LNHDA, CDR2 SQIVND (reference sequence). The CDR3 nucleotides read TGTGCCAGTAGTACCGGCCCCCAGGGTCTTCAAGAGACCCAGTACTTC. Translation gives CASSTGPQGLQETQYF.

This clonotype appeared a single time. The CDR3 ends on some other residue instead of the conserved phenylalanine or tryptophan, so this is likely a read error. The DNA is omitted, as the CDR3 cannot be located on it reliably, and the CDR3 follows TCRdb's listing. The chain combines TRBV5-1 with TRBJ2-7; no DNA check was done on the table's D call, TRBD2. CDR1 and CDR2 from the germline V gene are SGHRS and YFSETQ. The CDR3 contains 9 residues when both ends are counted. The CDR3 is CASSLEGTS.

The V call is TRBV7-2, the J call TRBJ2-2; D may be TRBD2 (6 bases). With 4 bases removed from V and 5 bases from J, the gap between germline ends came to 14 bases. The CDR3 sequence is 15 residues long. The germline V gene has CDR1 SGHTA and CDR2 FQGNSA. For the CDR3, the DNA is TGTGCCAGCAGCTGGGCTAGCGCGCGGACCGGGGAGCTGTTTTTT. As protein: CASSWASARTGELFF.

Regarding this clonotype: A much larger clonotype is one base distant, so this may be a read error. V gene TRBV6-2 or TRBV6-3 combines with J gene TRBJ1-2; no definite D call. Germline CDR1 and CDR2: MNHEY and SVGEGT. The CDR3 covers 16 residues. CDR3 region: CAGSYSPRGRSYGYTF. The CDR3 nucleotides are TGTGCCGGCAGTTACTCGCCCCGTGGGAGGAGCTATGGCTACACCTTC.

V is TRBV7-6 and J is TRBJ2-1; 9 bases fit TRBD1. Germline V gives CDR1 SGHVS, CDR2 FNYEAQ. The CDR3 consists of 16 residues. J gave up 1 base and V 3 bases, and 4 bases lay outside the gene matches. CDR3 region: CASSFRDRVSYNEQFF. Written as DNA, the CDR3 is TGTGCCAGCAGCTTCCGGGACAGGGTGTCCTACAATGAGCAGTTCTTC.

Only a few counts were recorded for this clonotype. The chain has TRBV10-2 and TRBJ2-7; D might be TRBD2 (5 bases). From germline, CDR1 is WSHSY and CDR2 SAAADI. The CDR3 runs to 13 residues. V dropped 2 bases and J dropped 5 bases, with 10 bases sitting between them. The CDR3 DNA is TGCGCCAGCAGTGAGGGGGTGAGGGACGAGCAGTACTTC. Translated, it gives CASSEGVRDEQYF.

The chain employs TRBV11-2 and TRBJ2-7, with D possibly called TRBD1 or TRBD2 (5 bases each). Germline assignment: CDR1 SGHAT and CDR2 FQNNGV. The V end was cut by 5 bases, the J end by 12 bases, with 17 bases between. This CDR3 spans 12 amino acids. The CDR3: CASSPQGAAGYF. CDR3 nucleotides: TGTGCCAGCAGCCCGCAAGGGGCGGCGGGGTACTTC.

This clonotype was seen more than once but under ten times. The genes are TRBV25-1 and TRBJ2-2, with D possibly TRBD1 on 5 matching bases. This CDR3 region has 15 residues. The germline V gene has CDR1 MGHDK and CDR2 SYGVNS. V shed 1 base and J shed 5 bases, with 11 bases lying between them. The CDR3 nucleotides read TGTGCCAGCAGTGAATTATTTCAGGGAACCGGGGAGCTGTTTTTT. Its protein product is CASSELFQGTGELFF.

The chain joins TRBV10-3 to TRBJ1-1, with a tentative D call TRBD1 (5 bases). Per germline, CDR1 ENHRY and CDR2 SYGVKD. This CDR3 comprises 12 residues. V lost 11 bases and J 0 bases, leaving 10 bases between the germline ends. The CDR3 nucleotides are TGTGCCGCACGGGGCCTGAACACTGAAGCTTTCTTT. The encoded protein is CAARGLNTEAFF.

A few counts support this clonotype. The CDR3: CATSDGLPDTQYF. CDR3 in DNA: TGTGCCACCAGTGACGGGCTCCCGGATACGCAGTATTTT. This chain joins TRBV24-1 and TRBJ2-3; D remains unclear. Trimming removed 4 bases at V and 6 bases at J, with 10 bases between. Germline assignment: CDR1 KGHDR and CDR2 SFDVKD. The CDR3 has 13 residues.

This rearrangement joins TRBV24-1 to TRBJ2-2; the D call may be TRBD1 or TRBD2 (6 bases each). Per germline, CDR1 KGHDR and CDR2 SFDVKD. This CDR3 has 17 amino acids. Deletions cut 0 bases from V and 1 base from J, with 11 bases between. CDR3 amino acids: CATSDLRRDKNTGELFF. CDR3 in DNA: TGTGCCACCAGTGATTTGAGGCGGGACAAGAACACCGGGGAGCTGTTTTTT.

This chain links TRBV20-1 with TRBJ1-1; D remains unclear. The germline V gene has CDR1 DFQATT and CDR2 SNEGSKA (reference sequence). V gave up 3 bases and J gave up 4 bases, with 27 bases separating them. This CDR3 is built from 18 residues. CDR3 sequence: CSARLRLGLTQKATEAFF. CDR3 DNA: TGCAGTGCTAGGTTGAGATTGGGTCTTACGCAGAAGGCCACTGAAGCTTTCTTT.

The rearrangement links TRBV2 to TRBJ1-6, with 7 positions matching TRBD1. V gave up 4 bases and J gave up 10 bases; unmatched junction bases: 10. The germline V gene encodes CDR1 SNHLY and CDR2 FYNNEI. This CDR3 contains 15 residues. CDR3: CASSAIDRANSPLHF. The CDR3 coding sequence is TGTGCCAGCAGTGCTATCGACAGGGCCAACTCACCCCTCCACTTT. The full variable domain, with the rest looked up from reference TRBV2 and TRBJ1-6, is EPEVTQTPSHQVTQMGQEVILRCVPISNHLYFYWYRQILGQKVEFLVSFYNNEISEKSEIFDDQFSVERPDGSNFTLKIRSTKLEDSAMYFCASSAIDRANSPLHFGNGTRLTVT.

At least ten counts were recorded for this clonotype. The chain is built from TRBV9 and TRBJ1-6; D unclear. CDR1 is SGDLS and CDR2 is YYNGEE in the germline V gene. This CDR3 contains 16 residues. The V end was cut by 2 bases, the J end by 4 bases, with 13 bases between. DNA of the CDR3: TGTGCCAGCAGCGTTCACCCAAACCCTTATAATTCACCCCTCCACTTT. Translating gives CASSVHPNPYNSPLHF.

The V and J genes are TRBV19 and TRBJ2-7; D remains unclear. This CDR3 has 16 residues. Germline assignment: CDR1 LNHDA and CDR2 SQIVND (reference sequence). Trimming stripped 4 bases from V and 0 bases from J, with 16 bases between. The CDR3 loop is CASSTIGRSSSYEQYF. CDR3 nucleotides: TGTGCCAGTAGTACCATCGGACGGAGTAGCTCCTACGAGCAGTACTTC.